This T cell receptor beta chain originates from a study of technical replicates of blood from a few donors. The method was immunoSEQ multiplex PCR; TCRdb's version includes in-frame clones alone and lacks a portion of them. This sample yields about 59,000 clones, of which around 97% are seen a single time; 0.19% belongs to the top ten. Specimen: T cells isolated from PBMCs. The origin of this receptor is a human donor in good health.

In nucleotides, the CDR3 is TGCGCCAGCAGAATGGGGACTAGCGGGAGTGATGAGCAGTTCTTC. It yields the protein CASRMGTSGSDEQFF. The genes are TRBV10-1 and TRBJ2-1, with 14 bases that match TRBD2. Germline CDR1 and CDR2: WNHNN and SYGVQD (reference sequence). This CDR3 spans 15 amino acids. The V segment lost 6 bases and the J segment 8 bases; nucleotides outside the gene matches: 6.